The entry below gives a single T cell receptor beta chain sequence along with its context. Its specificity is unknown. Generated by immunoSEQ multiplex PCR, the TCRdb table keeps only in-frame clones and is missing some. This table holds about 130,000 clones, 70% to 90% found once. Time point denoted: baseline pretreatment blood. Treatment denoted: 15 Gy SBRT to primary tumor, nephrectomy 4 weeks later. The germline gives CDR1 LGHNA, CDR2 YNFKEQ. CDR3 length: 18 amino acids. V was clipped by 0 bases and J by 4 bases; unmatched bases: 11. The data are from a study of radiation and T cells in renal cell carcinoma. Study conclusions and caveats: Pretreatment tumor biopsies were lacking, so baseline clonotypes are unknown.

This TCR derives from a woman aged 45-60 years with renal cell carcinoma. This chain uses TRBV4-2 with TRBJ1-4; 7 positions agree with TRBD1. The sample was blood, taken from a patient whose treatment included radiotherapy and nephrectomy. As DNA, the CDR3 is TGTGCCAGCAGCCAAGATACGGCAGGGGGTTTCGGTAATGAAAAACTGTTTTTT. It encodes CASSQDTAGGFGNEKLFF.